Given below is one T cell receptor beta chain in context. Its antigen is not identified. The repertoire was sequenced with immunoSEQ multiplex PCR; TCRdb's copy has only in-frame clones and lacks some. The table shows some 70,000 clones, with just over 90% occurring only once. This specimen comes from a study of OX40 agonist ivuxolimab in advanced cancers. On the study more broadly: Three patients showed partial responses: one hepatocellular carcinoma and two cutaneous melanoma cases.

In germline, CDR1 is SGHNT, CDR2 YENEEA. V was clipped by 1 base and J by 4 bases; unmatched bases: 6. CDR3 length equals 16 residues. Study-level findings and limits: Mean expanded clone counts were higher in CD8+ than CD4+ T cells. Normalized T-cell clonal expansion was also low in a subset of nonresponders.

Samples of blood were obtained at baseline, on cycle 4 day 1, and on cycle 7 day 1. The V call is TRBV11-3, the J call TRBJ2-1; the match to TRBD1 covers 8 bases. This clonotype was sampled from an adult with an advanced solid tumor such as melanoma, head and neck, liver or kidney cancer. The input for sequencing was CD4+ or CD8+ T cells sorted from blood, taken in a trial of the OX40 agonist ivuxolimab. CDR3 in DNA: TGTGCCAGCAGCTTAGCCGGGACAGGACCATACAATGAGCAGTTCTTC. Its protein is CASSLAGTGPYNEQFF.